This TCR beta chain comes out of a study of identical twins. Overall study findings and caveats: Cross-sectional statistical analysis, not tracking of the same donors, underpinned the conclusions. Insertions were fewer in abundant cord blood beta clonotypes, whereas memory repertoires showed none of this pattern. Partial confounding of zero-insertion analyses by invariant MAIT and iNKT cells was possible.

Remarks on this clonotype: Its antigen is as yet unknown.

Each CDR3 protein gets one entry after TCRdb re-called the 5' RACE reads with MiXCR. The sample records 420,000 or so distinct CDR3 sequences, less than 20% being singletons. V lost 0 bases to trimming and J lost 4 bases, with 9 bases between them. This CDR3 spans 14 amino acids. Germline V gene sequence: CDR1 MNHEY, CDR2 SVGAGI. Every sampled donor was Caucasian and healthy. Material: naive T cells sorted from blood. This sequence originates from a man aged 50-59 years in good health. This sequence joins TRBV6-5 and TRBJ2-5; a possible D gene is TRBD1 (5 bases). This CDR3 reads CASSYSAGLETQYF. The CDR3 bases are TGTGCCAGCAGTTACTCGGCAGGGTTAGAGACCCAGTACTTC.